This T cell receptor (beta chain) was recorded in a study of blood T cells in healthy people across ages. CDR1 DFQATT and CDR2 SNEGSKA come from the germline V gene (reference sequence). V was clipped by 5 bases and J by 5 bases, with 15 bases between them. The CDR3 has 13 residues. A sample-barcoded 5' primer and a J-beta primer mix were used in a second PCR of about 6 to 12 cycles. TCRdb reanalysed the 5' RACE reads using MiXCR and keeps one entry per CDR3 protein. This sample carries approximately 290,000 distinct CDR3 sequences, 25% to 30% of them seen once, and the ten largest clones take over 25%. Study-wide points: Researchers report that TCR beta diversity correlated strongly with naive T cell percentage.

A word on this clonotype: Antigen: not known.

The clonotype comes from a woman between 65 and 79 years old in good health. Material: blood. The chain combines TRBV20-1 with TRBJ1-1; unclear D gene. The CDR3 sequence is CSAHLGGSTEAFF. The CDR3 DNA reads TGCAGTGCTCACCTTGGAGGGTCAACTGAAGCTTTCTTT.